Listed below are T cell receptor beta chains from one sample, sequenced in a study of blood T cell repertoires in COVID-19. TCRdb's copy holds only in-frame clones and misses some; the assay was immunoSEQ multiplex PCR. The data contain under 20,000 clones, roughly nine tenths of them singletons. The specimen sequenced was peripheral blood. Receptors originate from a human donor in a cohort sampled during active COVID-19. Each CDR3 is given with its conserved first and last residue. Size is stated for part of the rows, as once, few or many counts, or as a class when the clone is expanded.

V: TRBV5-1
J: TRBJ2-2
size: NA
CDR3: CASSPRTGVNTGELFF

V: TRBV6-6
J: TRBJ2-7
size: NA
CDR3: CASSYGTSSYEQYF

V: TRBV2
J: TRBJ2-3
size: NA
CDR3: CASNRDRGGDTQYF

V: TRBV3-1/TRBV3-2
J: TRBJ2-7
size: NA
CDR3: CASSQRTSGAYEQYF

V: TRBV5-1
J: TRBJ2-7
size: few
CDR3: CASSLAGSATGQYF

V: TRBV25-1
J: TRBJ2-1
size: NA
CDR3: CASSESGRENEQFF

V: TRBV5-1
J: TRBJ1-1
size: NA
CDR3: CASSFDRANTEAFF

V: TRBV7-2
J: TRBJ1-1
size: NA
CDR3: CASSLSYAEAFF

V: TRBV2
J: TRBJ2-5
size: NA
CDR3: CASQEREGKETQYF

V: TRBV19
J: TRBJ1-3
size: NA
CDR3: CASRQGARGNTIYF

V: TRBV5-1
J: TRBJ1-2
size: NA
CDR3: CASSLNRDRGGYTF

V: TRBV25-1
J: TRBJ1-6
size: NA
CDR3: CASSSQGAESPLHF

V: TRBV27
J: TRBJ2-5
size: medium-sized
CDR3: CASSLSRHPQETQYF

V: TRBV9
J: TRBJ2-1
size: NA
CDR3: CASSPDSGSFNEQFF

V: TRBV7-3
J: TRBJ2-3
size: once
CDR3: CASSLDRGRDTQYF

V: TRBV28
J: TRBJ1-5
size: NA
CDR3: CASSLRQGADNQPQHF

V: TRBV3-1/TRBV3-2
J: TRBJ1-2
size: NA
CDR3: CASSGQGAYGYTF

V: TRBV3-1/TRBV3-2
J: TRBJ2-1
size: NA
CDR3: CASSQDVVAGRGDEQFF

V: TRBV9
J: TRBJ2-5
size: NA
CDR3: CASSPTSGGDGETQYF

V: TRBV7-2
J: TRBJ2-1
size: NA
CDR3: CASSLASGLSYNEQFF

V: TRBV7-9
J: TRBJ2-2
size: NA
CDR3: CASSWTGYTGELFF

V: TRBV11-2
J: TRBJ1-4
size: NA
CDR3: CATGRTGVNEKLFF

V: TRBV5-4
J: TRBJ2-5
size: once
CDR3: CASSLGGQETQYF

V: TRBV6-5
J: TRBJ1-2
size: NA
CDR3: CASSYSGAGGYTF

V: TRBV29-1
J: TRBJ2-7
size: NA
CDR3: CSVEKGPGTGYYEQYF

V: TRBV2
J: TRBJ2-1
size: NA
CDR3: CASSWTGGRNEQFF

V: TRBV12-3/TRBV12-4
J: TRBJ2-1
size: NA
CDR3: CASSFGRADEQFF

V: TRBV11-2
J: TRBJ2-1
size: NA
CDR3: CASSPVAGAHNEQFF

V: TRBV5-1
J: TRBJ1-1
size: NA
CDR3: CASSWGGQANTEAFF

V: TRBV5-4
J: TRBJ2-2
size: NA
CDR3: CASSTEMAGVRSGELFF

V: TRBV18
J: TRBJ2-1
size: NA
CDR3: CASSRQASGSRVANEQFF

V: TRBV5-4
J: TRBJ2-7
size: NA
CDR3: CASSLGQGSEQYF

V: TRBV5-1
J: TRBJ2-7
size: NA
CDR3: CASSIQQGTYEQYF

V: TRBV6-1
J: TRBJ2-7
size: NA
CDR3: CASSEDRSSYEQYF

V: TRBV7-3
J: TRBJ2-1
size: once
CDR3: CVSSLREGEQFF

V: TRBV19
J: TRBJ1-2
size: NA
CDR3: CASSMSGINYGYTF

V: TRBV28
J: TRBJ2-7
size: NA
CDR3: CASSLGQGTTYEQYF

V: TRBV28
J: TRBJ1-2
size: NA
CDR3: CASTRRGVGYTF

V: TRBV15
J: TRBJ1-2
size: NA
CDR3: CATSSRGGGAGYTF

V: TRBV7-2
J: TRBJ2-3
size: few
CDR3: CASSLEVVRLLTGVRLYF

V: TRBV7-9
J: TRBJ1-6
size: NA
CDR3: CASSWEGSYNSPLHF

V: TRBV30
J: TRBJ2-7
size: NA
CDR3: CAWSPTGTVSSYEQYF

V: TRBV24-1
J: TRBJ1-2
size: NA
CDR3: CATSGRGAHGYTF

V: TRBV28
J: TRBJ1-5
size: NA
CDR3: CASSPDRSRQPQHF

V: TRBV14
J: TRBJ1-1
size: NA
CDR3: CASSHARGTLNTEAFF

V: TRBV5-1
J: TRBJ2-5
size: NA
CDR3: CASSLGQSQETQYF

V: TRBV27
J: TRBJ2-1
size: NA
CDR3: CASSLYGSGRDYNEQFF

V: TRBV5-1
J: TRBJ2-5
size: NA
CDR3: CASSLGPQGVGETQYF

V: TRBV7-8
J: TRBJ1-2
size: NA
CDR3: CASSPTSTGVGGYTF

V: TRBV5-1
J: TRBJ2-1
size: few
CDR3: CASSLGRGLAGVEQFF

V: TRBV7-3
J: TRBJ2-1
size: NA
CDR3: CASSLRAPRRGNEQFF

V: TRBV24-1
J: TRBJ2-1
size: NA
CDR3: CATSDLGAGGSSYNEQFF

V: TRBV7-8
J: TRBJ1-5
size: NA
CDR3: CASSSDRGINQPQHF

V: TRBV5-6
J: TRBJ2-4
size: NA
CDR3: CASSLGTGDKNIQYF

V: TRBV7-9
J: TRBJ2-6
size: once
CDR3: CASSFAKSGANVLTF

V: TRBV2
J: TRBJ2-2
size: NA
CDR3: CASTGTAANTGELFF

V: TRBV19
J: TRBJ2-5
size: NA
CDR3: CASSPGTSGRVETQYF

V: TRBV5-1
J: TRBJ2-2
size: NA
CDR3: CASSSSGKNTGELFF

V: TRBV19
J: TRBJ1-1
size: few
CDR3: CASSIGQDTEAFF